Sequencing of this T cell receptor beta chain was carried out in a study of PD-1 blockade in mismatch repair-deficient tumors. Looked up from germline, CDR1 is MNHEY and CDR2 is SMNVEV (reference sequence). The CDR3 spans 16 residues. V gave up 0 bases and J gave up 6 bases, with 15 bases separating them. A note on this clone: Its antigen is not known.

Points from the study as a whole: Rapid post-treatment expansion, then contraction, generally preceding radiologic response, marked tumor-resident clones.

Libraries were prepared by immunoSEQ multiplex PCR; TCRdb keeps only in-frame clonotypes and omits some of them. This sample has approximately 25,000 clones, with 65% to 85% found just once. The receptor was isolated from an adult with mismatch repair-deficient cancer. The specimen comprised peripheral blood, sampled 12 weeks after starting pembrolizumab. The V gene is TRBV27, the J gene TRBJ2-1; either TRBD1 or TRBD2 may fit D (5 bases each). The CDR3 loop reads CASSLSVGALGNEQFF. The CDR3 DNA follows: TGTGCCAGCAGTTTATCGGTCGGGGCGTTAGGCAATGAGCAGTTCTTC.